This entry lists 9 T cell receptor beta chains sequenced from one sample in a study of cytomegalovirus exposure and HLA in healthy donors. With 60 Vbeta and 13 Jbeta primers, the PCR was carried out. This table comes from immunoSEQ multiplex PCR, and its TCRdb copy is limited to in-frame clones, with some not included. This table lists about 120,000 clones. Material for sequencing was PBMCs. These receptor sequences come from a man aged 40-55 years in good health and CMV-seropositive.

The chain links TRBV25-1 to TRBJ1-4; TRBD1 agrees at 8 bases. The CDR3 sequence is 16 residues long. V was clipped by 6 bases and J by 5 bases; unmatched bases: 11. CDR1 is MGHDK, CDR2 SYGVNS, per germline. The CDR3 region is CASRPVGQGGNEKLFF. The CDR3 DNA is TGTGCCAGCAGGCCTGTAGGACAGGGTGGAAATGAAAAACTGTTTTTT.

The gene calls are TRBV5-6 and TRBJ1-1; 11 bases line up with TRBD1. The V gene end was trimmed by 0 bases and the J gene end by 4 bases; junction bases not matched to a gene: 2. CDR3 length: 15 amino acids. Germline V gene sequence: CDR1 SGHDT, CDR2 YYEEEE. CDR3: CASSLGTGGGTEAFF. CDR3 DNA sequence: TGTGCCAGCAGCTTGGGGACAGGGGGCGGCACTGAAGCTTTCTTT.

The chain employs TRBV19 and TRBJ1-1; D is possibly TRBD1 (5 bases). Deletions cut 3 bases from V and 0 bases from J, with 14 bases between. The CDR3 is 16 residues long. Germline-derived CDR1 and CDR2 are LNHDA and SQIVND (reference sequence). DNA for the CDR3: TGTGCCAGTAGTATTGGAGACGGGGGGGTGAACACTGAAGCTTTCTTT. The encoded protein is CASSIGDGGVNTEAFF.

The chain employs TRBV11-2 and TRBJ2-2; D unclear. The length of the CDR3 is 13 residues. The germline V and J ends were trimmed by 5 bases and 5 bases, with 9 bases remaining between them. Germline CDR1 reads SGHAT; CDR2 reads FQNNGV. CDR3 region: CASSPSRTGELFF. CDR3 DNA sequence: TGTGCCAGCAGCCCGTCCAGGACCGGGGAGCTGTTTTTT.

V and J are TRBV28 and TRBJ2-7, with TRBD2 as a possible D gene (7 bases). CDR1 and CDR2 from the germline V gene are MDHEN and SYDVKM. With 2 bases removed from V and 2 bases from J, the gap between germline ends came to 13 bases. The CDR3 has 15 residues. The CDR3 region has the DNA TGTGCCAGCAGTTTAGGGGGGGCGCGGGCCTACGAGCAGTACTTC. The encoded protein is CASSLGGARAYEQYF.

The rearrangement links TRBV5-1 to TRBJ2-7, with 9 bases lining up with TRBD2. V lost 4 bases, J lost 7 bases, and 15 bases stayed unmatched. CDR3 size: 16 residues. Germline assignment: CDR1 SGHRS and CDR2 YFSETQ. In DNA form, the CDR3 reads TGCGCCAGCAGCCCGGATAGCGGGAGTCTCTACGCGGAGCAGTACTTC. Translating gives CASSPDSGSLYAEQYF.

The chain couples TRBV11-2 to TRBJ1-1; perhaps TRBD1 as D (6 bases). V was trimmed by 10 bases and J by 0 bases, leaving 9 bases between them. Germline V CDR1 and CDR2: SGHAT, FQNNGV. CDR3 length: 12 amino acids. In DNA form, the CDR3 reads TGTGCCAATAGGGACATGAACACTGAAGCTTTCTTT. Protein product: CANRDMNTEAFF.

The rearrangement uses TRBV7-2 and TRBJ1-5, with unresolved D. This CDR3 is 15 amino acids long. Trimming left V 5 bases short and J 7 bases short, with 18 bases between. The germline V gene encodes CDR1 SGHTA and CDR2 FQGNSA. The CDR3 DNA reads TGTGCCAGCAGCCTCCACCCGAGTGAAAAGCAGCCCCAGCATTTT. Its protein product is CASSLHPSEKQPQHF.

The chain links TRBV6-1 to TRBJ1-5; 8 bases map to TRBD1. The CDR3 consists of 13 residues. J lost 1 base, V lost 8 bases, and 1 base had no gene match. The germline V gene encodes CDR1 MNHNS and CDR2 SASEGT. The CDR3 protein is CASGQGSNQPQHF. The CDR3 nucleotides read TGTGCCAGCGGACAGGGAAGCAATCAGCCCCAGCATTTT.